Following are 20 T cell receptor beta chains from one sample sequenced in a study of cytomegalovirus exposure and HLA in healthy donors. With 60 Vbeta and 13 Jbeta primers, the PCR was carried out. Sequencing used immunoSEQ multiplex PCR; TCRdb keeps in-frame clones, though not all of them. Of around 180,000 clones in the sample, 85% were seen once. Sequencing used PBMCs. These receptors all come from a boy aged 2 to 9 in good health and CMV-seronegative.

This chain uses TRBV5-6 with TRBJ1-1, with TRBD1 matching over 8 bases. V lost 4 bases to trimming and J lost 7 bases; unmatched junction nucleotides: 9. The germline gives CDR1 SGHDT, CDR2 YYEEEE. This CDR3 has 14 residues. The chain's CDR3 is CASSQSTGVVEAFF. The CDR3 nucleotides read TGTGCCAGCAGCCAATCGACAGGGGTGGTTGAAGCTTTCTTT. The full variable domain, with the rest looked up from reference TRBV5-6 and TRBJ1-1, is DAGVTQSPTHLIKTRGQQVTLRCSPKSGHDTVSWYQQALGQGPQFIFQYYEEEERQRGNFPDRFSGHQFPNYSSELNVNALLLGDSALYLCASSQSTGVVEAFFGQGTRLTVV.

This clone was picked up one time. This chain uses TRBV6-4 with TRBJ2-7, with 7 bases lining up with TRBD1. In germline, CDR1 is MRHNA, CDR2 SNTAGT. V was pared by 5 bases and J by 3 bases, with 7 bases of the junction left unmatched. The CDR3 spans 14 residues. Written as DNA, the CDR3 is TGTGCCAGCAGTTACCCCGGGACAGTCTACGAGCAGTACTTC. Its protein is CASSYPGTVYEQYF.

The J gene is TRBJ1-2, the V gene TRBV5-1; D remains unclear. Germline V CDR1 and CDR2: SGHRS, YFSETQ. This CDR3 has 14 amino acids. The germline V and J ends were trimmed by 5 bases and 5 bases, with 16 bases remaining between them. CDR3 nucleotide sequence: TGCGCCAGCAGACTGGTAAACCGGTTTTATGGCTACACCTTC. Translated, it gives CASRLVNRFYGYTF. Together with reference TRBV5-1 and TRBJ1-2, the CDR3 gives the full variable domain: KAGVTQTPRYLIKTRGQQVTLSCSPISGHRSVSWYQQTPGQGLQFLFEYFSETQRNKGNFPGRFSGRQFSNSRSEMNVSTLELGDSALYLCASRLVNRFYGYTFGSGTRLTVV.

The genes are TRBV6-6 and TRBJ1-6; possibly TRBD1 for D (6 bases). CDR3 length: 15 amino acids. Germline CDR1 and CDR2: MNHNY and SVGAGI (reference sequence). Trimming took off 0 bases at V and 9 bases at J, with 12 bases between the two ends. The CDR3 spells CASSYSVSRGSPLHF. The CDR3 region has the DNA TGTGCCAGCAGTTACTCAGTGTCCAGGGGTTCACCCCTCCACTTT.

This chain joins TRBV5-1 and TRBJ2-5; 7 bases line up with TRBD1. The germline V gene has CDR1 SGHRS and CDR2 YFSETQ. The CDR3 consists of 14 residues. Trimming cost V 4 bases and J 3 bases; bases outside gene matches: 6. The CDR3 nucleotides are TGCGCCAGCAGCGGGACAGACTTTAAAGAGACCCAGTACTTC. Its translation is CASSGTDFKETQYF.

V and J are TRBV5-8 and TRBJ2-7; 7 nucleotides match TRBD1. The CDR3 has 14 amino acids. CDR1 and CDR2 from the germline V gene are SGHTS and YDEGEE. V was pared by 5 bases and J by 1 base, with 6 bases of the junction left unmatched. The CDR3 region is CASRNRQGSYEQYV. CDR3 coding DNA: TGTGCCAGCAGGAACCGACAGGGTTCCTACGAGCAGTACGTC.

Written as DNA, the CDR3 is TGTGCCAGCACCGACTGGGACAGGGAAGGGTCTAATGAGCAGTTCTTC. Residues: CASTDWDREGSNEQFF. V and J are TRBV11-2 and TRBJ2-1; TRBD1 matches 9 bases. Germline trimming cut 7 bases from V and 7 bases from J; bases unmatched to any gene: 14. There are 16 residues in the CDR3. Germline-derived CDR1 and CDR2 are SGHAT and FQNNGV. Together with reference TRBV11-2 and TRBJ2-1, the CDR3 gives the full variable domain: EAGVAQSPRYKIIEKRQSVAFWCNPISGHATLYWYQQILGQGPKLLIQFQNNGVVDDSQLPKDRFSAERLKGVDSTLKIQPAKLEDSAVYLCASTDWDREGSNEQFFGPGTRLTVL.

This rearrangement joins TRBV5-6 to TRBJ1-1; the D is unclear. In germline, CDR1 is SGHDT, CDR2 YYEEEE. This CDR3 is built from 14 residues. Trimming took off 0 bases at V and 1 base at J, with 7 bases between the two ends. The CDR3 bases are TGTGCCAGCAGCTTGGGTGCAGGGAACACTGAAGCTTTCTTT. This gives the protein CASSLGAGNTEAFF.

The chain couples TRBV5-1 to TRBJ2-2; weak D call: TRBD1 (6 bases). The germline V and J ends were trimmed by 7 bases and 4 bases, with 11 bases remaining between them. Looked up from germline, CDR1 is SGHRS and CDR2 is YFSETQ. The CDR3 length is 13 residues. CDR3 bases: TGCGCCAGCTCGGCCAGGGGCACCGGGGAGCTGTTTTTT. It is translated as CASSARGTGELFF. The entire variable domain, with the rest obtained from reference TRBV5-1 and TRBJ2-2, is as follows: KAGVTQTPRYLIKTRGQQVTLSCSPISGHRSVSWYQQTPGQGLQFLFEYFSETQRNKGNFPGRFSGRQFSNSRSEMNVSTLELGDSALYLCASSARGTGELFFGEGSRLTVL.

This clone was detected a few times. This chain joins TRBV5-6 and TRBJ1-2, with a weak D call TRBD1 (5 bases). The germline CDR1 and CDR2 sequences are SGHDT and YYEEEE. This CDR3 is built from 15 residues. V lost 7 bases, J lost 7 bases, and 23 bases lay in between. The CDR3 DNA follows: TGTGCCAGCGGCCCCGTCCCTACAGGTCCGGCTGGCTACACCTTC. Amino acids: CASGPVPTGPAGYTF. The full variable domain, rest sourced from reference TRBV5-6 and TRBJ1-2, is DAGVTQSPTHLIKTRGQQVTLRCSPKSGHDTVSWYQQALGQGPQFIFQYYEEEERQRGNFPDRFSGHQFPNYSSELNVNALLLGDSALYLCASGPVPTGPAGYTFGSGTRLTVV.

This sequence joins TRBV2 and TRBJ1-4, with D unresolved. V was shortened by 7 bases and J by 10 bases, with 16 bases between the two germline ends. Germline CDR1 SNHLY, CDR2 FYNNEI. The CDR3 contains 13 residues. CDR3 sequence reads: CASTPLREGKLFF. The DNA for the CDR3 is TGTGCCAGCACCCCCTTGCGTGAGGGAAAACTGTTTTTT.

A few counts support this clone. This chain connects TRBV19 to TRBJ2-7, with D possibly TRBD2 on 6 matching bases. V was cut by 5 bases and J by 6 bases, with 11 bases left in between. Per the germline V gene, CDR1 is LNHDA and CDR2 is SQIVND (reference sequence). This CDR3 contains 12 residues. CDR3 bases: TGTGCCAGTAGTGGGAGGACGATCGAGCAGTACTTC. Amino acid sequence: CASSGRTIEQYF.

J is TRBJ2-7 and V is TRBV27, with 8 bases fitting TRBD1. CDR1 is MNHEY, CDR2 SMNVEV, per germline (reference sequence). Trimming cost V 6 bases and J 6 bases; bases outside gene matches: 13. The CDR3 spans 15 residues. The CDR3, as DNA: TGTGCCAGCAGCCCCGGCACAGGGGGTTTTGGCGAGCAGTACTTC. This encodes CASSPGTGGFGEQYF.

This chain uses TRBV5-4 with TRBJ2-1; 14 nucleotides align to TRBD2. Germline values: CDR1 SGHNT, CDR2 YYREEE (reference sequence). The CDR3 sequence is 15 residues long. Trimming at V came to 4 bases and at J to 7 bases, leaving 4 bases not matched to a gene. The CDR3 bases are TGTGCCAGCAGCCTGGGACTAGCGGGAGTAAATGAGCAGTTCTTC. It specifies CASSLGLAGVNEQFF.

The gene calls are TRBV30 and TRBJ2-7, with D perhaps TRBD2 (6 bases). The V gene lost 4 bases and the J gene lost 6 bases, with 10 bases spanning the gap. This CDR3 has 11 residues. Germline CDR1 GTSNPN, CDR2 SVGIG (reference sequence). The CDR3 DNA reads as TGTGCCTGGATGTTCGGGAGCGAGCAGTACTTC. Encoded protein: CAWMFGSEQYF. Based on the CDR3 plus reference TRBV30 and TRBJ2-7, the full variable domain is SQTIHQWPATLVQPVGSPLSLECTVEGTSNPNLYWYRQAAGRGLQLLFYSVGIGQISSEVPQNLSASRPQDRQFILSSKKLLLSDSGFYLCAWMFGSEQYFGPGTRLTVT.

V and J are TRBV7-8 and TRBJ1-2; no clear D. Germline values: CDR1 SGHVS, CDR2 FQNEAQ. The CDR3 has 14 residues. Trimming took 3 bases from V and 0 from J, leaving 8 bases between them. CDR3 bases: TGTGCCAGCAGCTTTGGCCGAACTAACTATGGCTACACCTTC. Its protein is CASSFGRTNYGYTF.

DNA of the CDR3: TGCGCCAGCCGCCACCGGAGACTAGCGGGATTCGTCACCGGGGAGCTGTTTTTT. Translation gives CASRHRRLAGFVTGELFF. The gene calls are TRBV23-1 and TRBJ2-2; 11 bases fit TRBD2. TRBV23-1 is classed as an ORF, of uncertain function. V gave up 8 bases and J gave up 4 bases; unmatched junction bases: 15. The CDR3 has 18 amino acids.

The V gene is TRBV28, the J gene TRBJ1-3, with TRBD1 identical over 8 bases. Germline V lookup: CDR1 MDHEN, CDR2 SYDVKM. V trimming: 10 bases; J trimming: 4 bases; junction bases outside the gene matches: 12. The length of the CDR3 is 15 residues. The CDR3 nucleotides are TGTGCCACCAAATACCAGGGGGCGCCCGGAAACACCATATATTTT. Translating gives CATKYQGAPGNTIYF.

This chain joins TRBV5-1 and TRBJ1-1, with D maybe TRBD1 (6 bases). CDR1 and CDR2 (germline): SGHRS, YFSETQ. The V end lost 4 bases, the J end lost 0 bases, and 10 bases lay between the germline ends. This CDR3 has 14 amino acids. CDR3 nucleotide sequence: TGCGCCAGCAGCGTACAGGGTTTGAACACTGAAGCTTTCTTT. This translates into CASSVQGLNTEAFF.

This chain links TRBV5-1 with TRBJ1-4, with TRBD1 identical over 10 bases. CDR3 size: 16 residues. V shed 5 bases, J shed 8 bases, and the junction held 12 bases outside the gene matches. From germline, CDR1 is SGHRS and CDR2 YFSETQ. The CDR3 is CASSRTGTGVWEKLFF. The CDR3 region has the DNA TGCGCCAGCAGTCGGACCGGGACAGGGGTCTGGGAAAAACTGTTTTTT.